This T cell receptor beta chain came from a study of OX40 agonist ivuxolimab in advanced cancers. For the study at large: An agonistic human IgG2 monoclonal antibody against OX40 (CD134) was given.

Comments on this clone: The antigen remains undetermined.

Sequenced by immunoSEQ multiplex PCR; TCRdb stores in-frame clones only, minus some. This sample carries more than 85,000 clones, approximately 80% of them seen once, and the ten largest clones take more than 1.2%. The CDR3 is 15 amino acids. Germline V gene data show CDR1 as LNHNV and CDR2 as YYDKDF (reference sequence). The V gene lost 5 bases and the J gene lost 4 bases, with 17 bases spanning the gap. Study observations and caveats: CD4+ and CD8+ T cells in blood underwent clonal expansion by week 6 at 0.1 to 3.0 mg/kg.

The sequencing used CD4+ or CD8+ T cells sorted from blood, collected in a trial of the OX40 agonist ivuxolimab. V gene TRBV15 combines with J gene TRBJ2-5; the D is unclear. The receptor comes from an adult with an advanced solid tumor such as melanoma, head and neck, liver or kidney cancer. CDR3 DNA: TGTGCCACCAGCCTACGATATGGCAGCCGAGAGACCCAGTACTTC. This gives the protein CATSLRYGSRETQYF. Full variable domain (outside the CDR3, taken from reference TRBV15 and TRBJ2-5): DAMVIQNPRYQVTQFGKPVTLSCSQTLNHNVMYWYQQKSSQAPKLLFHYYDKDFNNEADTPDNFQSRRPNTSFCFLDIRSPGLGDTAMYLCATSLRYGSRETQYFGPGTRLLVL.